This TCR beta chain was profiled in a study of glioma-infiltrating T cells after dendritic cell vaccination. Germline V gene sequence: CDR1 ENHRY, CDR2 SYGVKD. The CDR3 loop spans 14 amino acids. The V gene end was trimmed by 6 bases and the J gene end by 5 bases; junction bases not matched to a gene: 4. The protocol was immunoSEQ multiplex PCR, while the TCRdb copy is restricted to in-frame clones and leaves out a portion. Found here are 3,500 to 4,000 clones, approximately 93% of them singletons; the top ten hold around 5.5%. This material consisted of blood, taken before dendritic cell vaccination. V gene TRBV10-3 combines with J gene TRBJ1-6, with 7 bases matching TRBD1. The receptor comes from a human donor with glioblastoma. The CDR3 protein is CAIRRDSDNSPLHF. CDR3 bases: TGTGCCATCAGAAGGGACAGCGATAATTCACCCCTCCACTTT.